Reported below is one TCR beta chain. Its antigen remains unknown. Germline CDR1 reads MNHNY; CDR2 reads SVGAGI (reference sequence). The CDR3 has 14 residues. Trimming stripped 7 bases from V and 2 bases from J, with 13 bases between. This sample is part of a study of radiotherapy plus CTLA-4 blockade in lung cancer. Sequencing used immunoSEQ multiplex PCR; TCRdb keeps in-frame clones, though not all of them. The sample carries approximately 45,000 clones, more than 60% recorded once. Study conclusions and caveats: Response was reportedly best predicted by early blood T cell clone dynamics, with interferon-beta. Clones derived from tumor TCRs expanded in blood after radiotherapy plus ipilimumab.

Each patient with chemo-refractory metastatic non-small-cell lung cancer was treated with focal radiation plus CTLA-4 blockade using ipilimumab. The gene calls are TRBV6-6 and TRBJ2-3; perhaps TRBD1 as D (6 bases). Sequenced material: peripheral blood, taken from a patient treated with radiotherapy plus ipilimumab. This TCR was sampled from a human donor with non-small cell lung cancer who had a partial response to radiotherapy plus ipilimumab. The CDR3 here is CASTLGGTTDTQYF. DNA for the CDR3: TGTGCCAGCACCCTAGGGGGTACCACAGATACGCAGTATTTT.